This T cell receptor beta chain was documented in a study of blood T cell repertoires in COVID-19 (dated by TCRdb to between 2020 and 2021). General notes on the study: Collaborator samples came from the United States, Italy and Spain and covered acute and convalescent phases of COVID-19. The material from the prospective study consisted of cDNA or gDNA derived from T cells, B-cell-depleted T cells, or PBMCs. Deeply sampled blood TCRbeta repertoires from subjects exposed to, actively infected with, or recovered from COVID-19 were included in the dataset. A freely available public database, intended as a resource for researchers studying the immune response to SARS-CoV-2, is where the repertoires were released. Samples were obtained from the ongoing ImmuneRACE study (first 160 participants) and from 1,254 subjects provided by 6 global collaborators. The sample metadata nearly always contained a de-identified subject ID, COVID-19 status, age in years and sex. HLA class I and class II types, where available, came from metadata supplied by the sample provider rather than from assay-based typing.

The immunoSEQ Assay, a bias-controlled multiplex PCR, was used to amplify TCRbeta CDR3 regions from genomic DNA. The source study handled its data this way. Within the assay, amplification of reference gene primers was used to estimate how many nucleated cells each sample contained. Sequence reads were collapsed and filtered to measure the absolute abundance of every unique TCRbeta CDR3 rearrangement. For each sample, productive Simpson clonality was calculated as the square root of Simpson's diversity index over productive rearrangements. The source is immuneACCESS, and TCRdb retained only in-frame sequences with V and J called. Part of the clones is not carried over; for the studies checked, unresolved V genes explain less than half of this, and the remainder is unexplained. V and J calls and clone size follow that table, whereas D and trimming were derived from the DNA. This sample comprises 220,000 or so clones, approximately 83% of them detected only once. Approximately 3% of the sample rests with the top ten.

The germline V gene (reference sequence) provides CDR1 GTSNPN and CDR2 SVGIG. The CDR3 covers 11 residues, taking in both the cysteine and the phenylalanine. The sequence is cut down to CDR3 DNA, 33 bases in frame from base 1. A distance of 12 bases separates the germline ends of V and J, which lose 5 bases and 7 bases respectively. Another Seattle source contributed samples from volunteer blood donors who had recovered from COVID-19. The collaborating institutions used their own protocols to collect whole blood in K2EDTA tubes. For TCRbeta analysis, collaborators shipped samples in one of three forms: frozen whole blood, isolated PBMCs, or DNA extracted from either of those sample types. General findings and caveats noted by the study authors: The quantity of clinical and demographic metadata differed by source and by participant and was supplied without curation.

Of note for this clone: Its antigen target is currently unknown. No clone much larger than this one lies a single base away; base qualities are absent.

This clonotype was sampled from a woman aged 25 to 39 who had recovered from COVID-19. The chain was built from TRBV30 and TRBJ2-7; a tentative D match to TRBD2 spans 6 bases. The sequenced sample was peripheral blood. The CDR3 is CAWELAREQYF. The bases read TGTGCCTGGGAGCTAGCGCGGGAGCAGTACTTC.